This TCR beta chain was observed in a study of blood T cell repertoires in COVID-19. Overall study context: The United States, Italy and Spain were the sources of the acute and convalescent COVID-19 samples. Sources were T cells, B-cell-depleted T cells, or PBMCs; the material itself was cDNA or gDNA.

Only in-frame clones appear in the TCRdb table, and some are missing; sequencing was by immunoSEQ multiplex PCR. The table includes 95,000 to 150,000 clones, roughly 82% detected once. The germline gives CDR1 SQVTM, CDR2 ANQGSEA. V gave up 4 bases and J gave up 5 bases; unmatched junction bases: 7. The CDR3 spans 16 residues. The chain links TRBV29-1 to TRBJ2-5; 16 nucleotides agree with TRBD2. This TCR came from a human donor in a cohort sampled during active COVID-19. Specimen: peripheral blood. The chain's CDR3 is CSVAGTSGGASETQYF. CDR3 nucleotide sequence: TGCAGCGTTGCGGGGACTAGCGGGGGGGCCAGTGAGACCCAGTACTTC.